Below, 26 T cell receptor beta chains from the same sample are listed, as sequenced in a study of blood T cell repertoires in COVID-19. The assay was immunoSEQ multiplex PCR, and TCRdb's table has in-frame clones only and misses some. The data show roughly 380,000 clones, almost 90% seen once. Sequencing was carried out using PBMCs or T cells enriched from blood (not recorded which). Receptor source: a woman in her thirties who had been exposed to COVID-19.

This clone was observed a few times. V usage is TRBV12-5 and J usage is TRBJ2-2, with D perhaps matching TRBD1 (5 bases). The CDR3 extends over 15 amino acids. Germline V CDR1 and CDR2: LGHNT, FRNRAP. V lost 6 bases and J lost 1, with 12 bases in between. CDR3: CASGMGQRNTGELFF. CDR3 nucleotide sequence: TGTGCTAGTGGGATGGGGCAGAGGAACACCGGGGAGCTGTTTTTT.

The CDR3 DNA reads as TGTGCCAGCAGCTGGGGACAGGGTGGCACAGATACGCAGTATTTT. Translating gives CASSWGQGGTDTQYF. The chain recombines TRBV28 with TRBJ2-3, with TRBD1 matching over 9 bases. The CDR3 has 15 residues. J lost 1 base, V lost 6 bases, and 5 bases had no gene match. CDR1 is MDHEN and CDR2 is SYDVKM in the germline V gene.

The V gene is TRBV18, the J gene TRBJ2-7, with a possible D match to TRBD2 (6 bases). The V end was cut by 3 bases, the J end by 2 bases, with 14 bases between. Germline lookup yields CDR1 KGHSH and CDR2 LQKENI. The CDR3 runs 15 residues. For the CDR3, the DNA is TGTGCCAGCTCACCCCGGGCTAGCGTAACCTACGAGCAGTACTTC. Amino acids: CASSPRASVTYEQYF.

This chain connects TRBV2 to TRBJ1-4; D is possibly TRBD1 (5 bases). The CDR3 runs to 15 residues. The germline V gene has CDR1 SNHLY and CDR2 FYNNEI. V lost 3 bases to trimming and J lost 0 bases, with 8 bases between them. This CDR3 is CASSEWGATNEKLFF. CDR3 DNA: TGTGCCAGCAGTGAGTGGGGGGCAACTAATGAAAAACTGTTTTTT.

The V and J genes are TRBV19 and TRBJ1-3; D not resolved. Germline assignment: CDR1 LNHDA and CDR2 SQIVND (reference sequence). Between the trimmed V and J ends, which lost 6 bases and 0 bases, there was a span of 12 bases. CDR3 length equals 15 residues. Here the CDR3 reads CASSKSPNSGNTIYF. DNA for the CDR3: TGTGCCAGTAGCAAGAGTCCTAACTCTGGAAACACCATATATTTT.

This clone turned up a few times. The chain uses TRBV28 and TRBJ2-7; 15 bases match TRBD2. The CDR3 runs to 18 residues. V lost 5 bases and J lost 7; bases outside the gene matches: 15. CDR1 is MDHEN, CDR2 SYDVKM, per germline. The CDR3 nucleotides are TGTGCCAGCAGTAAATCGGGACTAGCGGGAGGATTGCGTCGGGAGCAGTACTTC. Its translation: CASSKSGLAGGLRREQYF. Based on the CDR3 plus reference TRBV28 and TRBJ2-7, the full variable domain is DVKVTQSSRYLVKRTGEKVFLECVQDMDHENMFWYRQDPGLGLRLIYFSYDVKMKEKGDIPEGYSVSREKKERFSLILESASTNQTSMYLCASSKSGLAGGLRREQYFGPGTRLTVT.

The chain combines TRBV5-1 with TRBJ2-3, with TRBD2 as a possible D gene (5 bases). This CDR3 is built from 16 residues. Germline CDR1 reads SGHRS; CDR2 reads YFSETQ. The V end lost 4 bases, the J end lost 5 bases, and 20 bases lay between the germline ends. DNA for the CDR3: TGCGCCAGCAGCCCAGGTGGGCAGCCCCGGGGAGATACGCAGTATTTT. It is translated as CASSPGGQPRGDTQYF.

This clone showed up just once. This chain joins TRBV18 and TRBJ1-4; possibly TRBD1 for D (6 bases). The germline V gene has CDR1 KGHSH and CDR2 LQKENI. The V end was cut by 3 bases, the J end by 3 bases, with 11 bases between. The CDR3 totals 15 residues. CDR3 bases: TGTGCCAGCTCACCCACAGGGTCGGCTAATGAAAAACTGTTTTTT. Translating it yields CASSPTGSANEKLFF.

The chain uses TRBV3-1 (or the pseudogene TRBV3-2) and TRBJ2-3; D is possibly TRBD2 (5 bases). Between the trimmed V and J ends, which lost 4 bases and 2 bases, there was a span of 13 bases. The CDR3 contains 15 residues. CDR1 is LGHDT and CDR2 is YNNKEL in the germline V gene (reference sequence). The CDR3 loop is CASSPWRANTDTQYF. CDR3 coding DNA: TGTGCCAGCAGCCCCTGGCGGGCGAACACAGATACGCAGTATTTT.

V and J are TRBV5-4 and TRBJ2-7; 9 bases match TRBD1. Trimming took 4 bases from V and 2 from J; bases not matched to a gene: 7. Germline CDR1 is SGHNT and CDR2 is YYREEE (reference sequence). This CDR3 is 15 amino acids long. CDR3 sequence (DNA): TGTGCCAGCAGCCCTGGACAGGGGACCCCCTACGAGCAGTACTTC. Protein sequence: CASSPGQGTPYEQYF.

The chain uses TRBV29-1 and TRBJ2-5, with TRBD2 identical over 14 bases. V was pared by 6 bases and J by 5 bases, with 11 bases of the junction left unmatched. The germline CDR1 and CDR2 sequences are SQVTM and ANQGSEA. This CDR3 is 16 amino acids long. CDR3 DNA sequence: TGCAGCGTCCTAATGGCGGGACTAGCGGGAGATGAGACCCAGTACTTC. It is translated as CSVLMAGLAGDETQYF.

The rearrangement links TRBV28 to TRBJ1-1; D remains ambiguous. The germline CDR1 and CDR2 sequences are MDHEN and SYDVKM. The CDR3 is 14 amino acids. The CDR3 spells CVTGVILANTEAFF. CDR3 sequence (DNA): TGTGTAACCGGGGTTATTCTTGCGAACACTGAAGCTTTCTTT.

CDR3 bases: TGTGCCAGCACCTCGGACAGGTCCGCAGATACGCAGTATTTT. Its protein product is CASTSDRSADTQYF. The genes are TRBV25-1 and TRBJ2-3; 7 nucleotides match TRBD1. With 7 bases clipped from V and 4 bases from J, the junction kept 8 bases outside the gene matches. Germline CDR1 MGHDK, CDR2 SYGVNS. The CDR3 spans 14 residues.

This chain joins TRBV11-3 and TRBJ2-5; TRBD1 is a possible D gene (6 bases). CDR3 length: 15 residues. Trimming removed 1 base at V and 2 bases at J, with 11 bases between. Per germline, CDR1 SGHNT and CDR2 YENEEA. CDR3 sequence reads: CASSLGIDRQETQYF. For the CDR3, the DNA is TGTGCCAGCAGCTTAGGGATAGACAGGCAAGAGACCCAGTACTTC.

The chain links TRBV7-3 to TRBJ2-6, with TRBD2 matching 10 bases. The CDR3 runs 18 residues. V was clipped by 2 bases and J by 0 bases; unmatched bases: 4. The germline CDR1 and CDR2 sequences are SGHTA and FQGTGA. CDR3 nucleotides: TGTGCCAGCAGCTTAGGGACTAGCGCAAACTCTGGGGCCAACGTCCTGACTTTC. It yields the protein CASSLGTSANSGANVLTF.

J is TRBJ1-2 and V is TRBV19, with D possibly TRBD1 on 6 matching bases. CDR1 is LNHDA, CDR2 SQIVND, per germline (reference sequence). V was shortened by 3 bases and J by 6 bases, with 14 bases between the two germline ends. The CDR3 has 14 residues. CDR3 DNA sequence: TGTGCCAGTAGTATCCCGCAGGGGTCCCATGGCTACACCTTC. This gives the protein CASSIPQGSHGYTF.

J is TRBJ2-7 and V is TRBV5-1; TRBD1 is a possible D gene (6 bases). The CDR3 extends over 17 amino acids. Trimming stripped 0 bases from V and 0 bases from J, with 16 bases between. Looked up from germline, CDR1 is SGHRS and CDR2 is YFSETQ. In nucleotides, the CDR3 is TGCGCCAGCAGCTTGGGGTCTCGGCAGGGGAGCTCCTACGAGCAGTACTTC. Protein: CASSLGSRQGSSYEQYF.

The CDR3 coding sequence is TGTGCCAGCAGCGTAGTAGCAGGGCGACTCAATGAGCAGTTCTTC. Translation gives CASSVVAGRLNEQFF. The rearrangement links TRBV9 to TRBJ2-1; weak D call: TRBD1 (5 bases). This CDR3 contains 15 residues. Germline CDR1 reads SGDLS; CDR2 reads YYNGEE. V was shortened by 0 bases and J by 6 bases, with 13 bases between the two germline ends.

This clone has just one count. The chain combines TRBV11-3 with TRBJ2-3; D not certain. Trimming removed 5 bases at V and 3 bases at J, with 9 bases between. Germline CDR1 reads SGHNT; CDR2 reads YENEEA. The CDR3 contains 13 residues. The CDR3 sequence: CASSPPGTDTQYF. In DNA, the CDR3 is TGTGCCAGCAGCCCGCCCGGTACAGATACGCAGTATTTT.

The CDR3 sequence: CASSFLPGQGGNEQFF. The CDR3, as DNA: TGTGCCAGCAGCTTCTTACCGGGACAGGGGGGCAATGAGCAGTTCTTC. The chain has TRBV7-3 and TRBJ2-1; TRBD1 aligns across 11 bases. Germline CDR1 reads SGHTA; CDR2 reads FQGTGA. The CDR3 contains 16 residues. V lost 3 bases to trimming and J lost 6 bases; unmatched junction nucleotides: 7.

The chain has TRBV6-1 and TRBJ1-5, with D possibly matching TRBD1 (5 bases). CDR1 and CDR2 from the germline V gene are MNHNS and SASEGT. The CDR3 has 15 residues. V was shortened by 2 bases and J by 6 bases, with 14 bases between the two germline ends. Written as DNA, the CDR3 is TGTGCCAGCAGTGAATCGGGGGAGGGAAGTCAGCCCCAGCATTTT. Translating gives CASSESGEGSQPQHF.

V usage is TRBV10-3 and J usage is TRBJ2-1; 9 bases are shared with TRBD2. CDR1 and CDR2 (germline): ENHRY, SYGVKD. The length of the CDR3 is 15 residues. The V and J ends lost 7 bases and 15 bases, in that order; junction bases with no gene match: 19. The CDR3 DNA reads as TGTGCCATCATGCCGGGGCTAGCGGGACGGGAAATACTGTTCTTC. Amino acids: CAIMPGLAGREILFF.

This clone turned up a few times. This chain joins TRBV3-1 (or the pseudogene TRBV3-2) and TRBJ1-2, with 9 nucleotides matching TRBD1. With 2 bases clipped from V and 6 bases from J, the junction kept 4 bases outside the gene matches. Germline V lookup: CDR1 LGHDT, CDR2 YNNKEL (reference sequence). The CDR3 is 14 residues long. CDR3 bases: TGTGCCAGCAGCCAAAATACAGGGGGCGATGGCTACACCTTC. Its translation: CASSQNTGGDGYTF.

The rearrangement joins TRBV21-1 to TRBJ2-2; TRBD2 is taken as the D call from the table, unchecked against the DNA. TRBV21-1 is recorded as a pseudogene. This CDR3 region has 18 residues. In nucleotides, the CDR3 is TGTGCCAGCAGCAAAGCTACCACTATGTTGCGGGACACCGGGGAGCTGTTTTTT. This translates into CASSKATTMLRDTGELFF.

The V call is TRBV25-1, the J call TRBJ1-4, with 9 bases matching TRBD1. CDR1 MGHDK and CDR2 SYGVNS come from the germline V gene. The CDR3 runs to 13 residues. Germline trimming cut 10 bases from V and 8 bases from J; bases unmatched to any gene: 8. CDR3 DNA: TGTGCCACACGCCAGACAGGGGGAGAAAAACTGTTTTTT. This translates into CATRQTGGEKLFF.

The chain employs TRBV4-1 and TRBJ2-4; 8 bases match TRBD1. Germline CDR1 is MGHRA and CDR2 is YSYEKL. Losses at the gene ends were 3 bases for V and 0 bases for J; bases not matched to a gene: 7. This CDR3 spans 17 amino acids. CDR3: CASSHGTGNLAKNIQYF. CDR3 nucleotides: TGCGCCAGCAGCCACGGGACAGGCAACTTAGCCAAAAACATTCAGTACTTC.